One and the same sample provided the 14 T cell receptor beta chains below, sequenced in a study of T cells after yellow fever vaccination. TCRdb itself ran the 5' RACE reads through MiXCR, one entry per CDR3 protein. The sample carries about 220,000 distinct CDR3 sequences, approximately 3.3% recorded once. The sample was CD4+ T cells sorted from PBMCs, taken 10 days after the yellow fever booster vaccination. These receptors were taken from a man between 18 and 29 years old who received the YFV17D yellow fever vaccine.

CDR3 protein: CASSDWAGRRENYEQYV. CDR3 sequence (DNA): TGTGCCAGCAGTGATTGGGCAGGGCGAAGGGAGAACTACGAGCAGTACGTC. This chain joins TRBV6-1 and TRBJ2-7, with D perhaps TRBD1 or TRBD2 (5 bases each). The germline V gene has CDR1 MNHNS and CDR2 SASEGT. V lost 3 bases, J lost 3 bases, and 21 bases lay in between. This CDR3 region has 17 residues.

The chain combines TRBV5-4 with TRBJ2-3, with a possible D match to TRBD2 (7 bases). In germline, CDR1 is SGHNT, CDR2 YYREEE (reference sequence). The ends were cut back, 6 bases at V and 0 bases at J, with 14 bases in the middle. The CDR3 is made up of 15 amino acids. The CDR3 spells CASTKGGLSTDTQYF. In nucleotides, the CDR3 is TGTGCCAGCACTAAGGGGGGGTTAAGCACAGATACGCAGTATTTT.

The V and J genes are TRBV10-3 and TRBJ2-5; TRBD2 is a possible D gene (6 bases). Trimming pared 6 bases from V and 1 base from J, leaving 15 bases between. This CDR3 has 15 residues. Per germline, CDR1 ENHRY and CDR2 SYGVKD. The CDR3 DNA sequence: TGTGCCATCAGCCCTCTTAGCGGCTCCCAAGAGACCCAGTACTTC. Amino acids: CAISPLSGSQETQYF.

This clonotype was counted a few times. The V and J genes are TRBV20-1 and TRBJ1-6; 9 positions agree with TRBD1. Per the germline V gene, CDR1 is DFQATT and CDR2 is SNEGSKA (reference sequence). The ends lost 5 bases at V and 10 bases at J; junction bases unmatched: 15. The CDR3 spans 16 residues. The chain's CDR3 is CSAGGRGQGIGSPLHF. As DNA, the CDR3 is TGCAGTGCTGGGGGTAGGGGACAGGGTATTGGATCACCCCTCCACTTT.

This clonotype came up many times. This chain connects TRBV10-3 to TRBJ2-5, with D perhaps being TRBD1 or TRBD2 (6 bases each). The CDR3 loop spans 13 amino acids. Germline V gene lookup returns CDR1 ENHRY and CDR2 SYGVKD. The V and J ends lost 8 bases and 1 base respectively, with 11 bases between them. In DNA form, the CDR3 reads TGTGCCATCGGAGGGGGGTTCCAAGAGACCCAGTACTTC. It codes for CAIGGGFQETQYF.

This clonotype has a count of ten or more. The chain carries TRBV6-2 or TRBV6-3 and TRBJ2-2; D unresolved. The V gene's germline CDR1 is MNHEY and CDR2 SVGEGT. This CDR3 spans 14 amino acids. V lost 4 bases and J 6 bases, leaving 12 bases between the germline ends. The CDR3 nucleotides are TGTGCCAGCAGTTTGGTGGTTCCCCCCGGGGAGCTGTTTTTT. Residues: CASSLVVPPGELFF.

There are a few counts of this clonotype. The gene calls are TRBV7-2 and TRBJ2-7, with 7 nucleotides matching TRBD2. This CDR3 has 15 amino acids. The V gene's germline CDR1 is SGHTA and CDR2 FQGNSA. Trimming at V came to 8 bases and at J to 4 bases, leaving 14 bases not matched to a gene. The DNA for the CDR3 is TGTGCCAGCGCCCCCAGCGGGACTCGGCATTACGAGCAGTACGTC. Its protein is CASAPSGTRHYEQYV.

In its sample, this clonotype was seen a few times. The chain recombines TRBV2 with TRBJ2-3; D unresolved. The germline V and J ends were trimmed by 2 bases and 6 bases, with 12 bases remaining between them. The CDR3 runs 14 residues. From germline, CDR1 is SNHLY and CDR2 FYNNEI. The CDR3 region is CASSESSNGDTQYF. Here the CDR3 DNA reads TGTGCCAGCAGTGAATCATCCAACGGGGATACGCAGTATTTT.

This clonotype was counted many times. J is TRBJ1-6 and V is TRBV20-1, with 9 bases identical to TRBD1. The V and J ends lost 7 bases and 8 bases, in that order; junction bases with no gene match: 9. Looked up from germline, CDR1 is DFQATT and CDR2 is SNEGSKA (reference sequence). This CDR3 spans 14 amino acids. The CDR3 bases are TGCAGTGTTAGGGCGGGACAGGGAGATTCACCCCTCCACTTT. It encodes CSVRAGQGDSPLHF.

The V and J genes are TRBV19 and TRBJ2-3; TRBD2 aligns across 10 bases. With V trimmed by 5 bases and J by 2 bases, 7 bases remained unmatched. The germline CDR1 and CDR2 sequences are LNHDA and SQIVND (reference sequence). The CDR3 has 16 residues. The CDR3 coding sequence is TGTGCCAGTAGTGCGCCTAGCGGGGGACCCACAGATACGCAGTATTTT. The encoded protein is CASSAPSGGPTDTQYF.

V is TRBV12-3 or TRBV12-4 and J is TRBJ2-3; D is perhaps TRBD2 (5 bases). V was trimmed by 6 bases and J by 1 base, leaving 11 bases between them. CDR3 length: 14 amino acids. The chain's CDR3 is CASSWTAGTDTQYF. As DNA, the CDR3 is TGTGCCAGCAGCTGGACTGCAGGCACAGATACGCAGTATTTT.

This clonotype was detected ten times or more. The chain has TRBV5-6 and TRBJ2-2; 11 bases are shared with TRBD2. V trimming: 1 base; J trimming: 5 bases; junction bases outside the gene matches: 7. This CDR3 has 17 residues. Germline CDR1 reads SGHDT; CDR2 reads YYEEEE. CDR3 nucleotide sequence: TGTGCCAGCAGCTTGCTCCTAGCGGGGGGCAGGACCGGGGAGCTGTTTTTT. It is translated as CASSLLLAGGRTGELFF.

This clonotype occurred a few times. The rearrangement joins TRBV5-1 to TRBJ2-2; 10 bases align to TRBD2. This CDR3 region has 16 residues. Trimming took 5 bases from V and 5 from J; bases not matched to a gene: 9. CDR1 is SGHRS and CDR2 is YFSETQ in the germline V gene. The CDR3 reads CASRKSGGAGTGELFF. CDR3 in DNA: TGCGCCAGCAGGAAAAGCGGGGGGGCAGGTACCGGGGAGCTGTTTTTT. The full variable domain, in which reference TRBV5-1 and TRBJ2-2 provide the parts outside the CDR3, is KAGVTQTPRYLIKTRGQQVTLSCSPISGHRSVSWYQQTPGQGLQFLFEYFSETQRNKGNFPGRFSGRQFSNSRSEMNVSTLELGDSALYLCASRKSGGAGTGELFFGEGSRLTVL.

This clonotype has a count of ten or more. V gene TRBV5-6 combines with J gene TRBJ1-6, with 9 bases identical to TRBD1. Per the germline V gene, CDR1 is SGHDT and CDR2 is YYEEEE. The CDR3 contains 16 residues. The ends lost 3 bases at V and 6 bases at J; junction bases unmatched: 7. The CDR3 nucleotides are TGTGCCAGCAGCTCCATAGGGACAGGGACTAATTCACCCCTCCACTTT. This gives the protein CASSSIGTGTNSPLHF. The full variable domain, with the rest looked up from reference TRBV5-6 and TRBJ1-6, is DAGVTQSPTHLIKTRGQQVTLRCSPKSGHDTVSWYQQALGQGPQFIFQYYEEEERQRGNFPDRFSGHQFPNYSSELNVNALLLGDSALYLCASSSIGTGTNSPLHFGNGTRLTVT.